The rows below give T cell receptor beta chains drawn from one sample of a study of blood T cell repertoires in COVID-19. Produced via immunoSEQ multiplex PCR; TCRdb's table is partial and in-frame only. The sample shows about 240,000 clones, approximately 85% of them seen only once. The specimen was peripheral blood. The source is a woman aged 55-75 years with active or convalescent COVID-19. The CDR3 runs from the conserved cysteine through the conserved F or W. D genes are given only for firm matches. The size of a clone is reported for some rows only, either as once, few or many, or as a class for expanded clones.

clone_size: -
j_call: TRBJ1-6
v_call: TRBV19
d_call: -
cdr3_nt: TGTGCCAGTAGTACTGACGGGATAGGTTCACCCCTCCACTTT
cdr3_aa: CASSTDGIGSPLHF

clone_size: -
j_call: TRBJ1-1
v_call: TRBV28
d_call: -
cdr3_nt: TGTGCCAGCATCCTCCTAGCAGCTGGTCGGTACACTGAAGCTTTCTTT
cdr3_aa: CASILLAAGRYTEAFF

clone_size: -
j_call: TRBJ1-2
v_call: TRBV7-6
d_call: TRBD1
cdr3_nt: TGTGCCAGCAGCTTAGGTGGGACAGGCTATGGCTACACCTTC
cdr3_aa: CASSLGGTGYGYTF

clone_size: once
j_call: TRBJ2-7
v_call: TRBV7-2
d_call: TRBD2
cdr3_nt: TGTGCCAGCAGCTCCTCAGCGGGGGGGCTCGAGCAGTACTTC
cdr3_aa: CASSSSAGGLEQYF

clone_size: -
j_call: TRBJ2-2
v_call: TRBV7-2
d_call: TRBD2
cdr3_nt: TGTGCCAGCAGCAGGGGGACTAGCAACGGGGAGCTGTTTTTT
cdr3_aa: CASSRGTSNGELFF

clone_size: -
j_call: TRBJ2-5
v_call: TRBV21-1
d_call: -
cdr3_nt: TGTGCCAGACAGGGCCAAGAGACCCAGTACTTC
cdr3_aa: CARQGQETQYF

clone_size: -
j_call: TRBJ1-2
v_call: TRBV6-1
d_call: TRBD1
cdr3_nt: TGTGCCAGCAGTGAAACAGGGGATGGCTACACCTTC
cdr3_aa: CASSETGDGYTF

clone_size: -
j_call: TRBJ2-7
v_call: TRBV5-1
d_call: TRBD1
cdr3_nt: TGCGCCAGCAGCTGGGGACAGACTTACGAGCAGTACTTC
cdr3_aa: CASSWGQTYEQYF

clone_size: once
j_call: TRBJ2-5
v_call: TRBV5-1
d_call: TRBD1
cdr3_nt: TGCGCCAGCAGCGGGACGACAGGGTCTCAGTCCGGGACCCAGTACTTC
cdr3_aa: CASSGTTGSQSGTQYF

clone_size: -
j_call: TRBJ2-5
v_call: TRBV28
d_call: TRBD2
cdr3_nt: TGTGCCAGCAGTCGGACTAGAATGGGAGAAGAGACCCAGTACTTC
cdr3_aa: CASSRTRMGEETQYF

clone_size: -
j_call: TRBJ1-2
v_call: TRBV7-9
d_call: TRBD1
cdr3_nt: TGTGCCAGCAGCTCGACAGGGAGTAACTATGGCTACACCTTC
cdr3_aa: CASSSTGSNYGYTF